These 10 T cell receptor beta chains were all obtained from the same sample, sequenced in a study of human T cells and chemical hapten exposure (dated by TCRdb to the early 2020s). Library construction relied on RACE. These reads were obtained on a NextSeq 500. In TCRdb, the public reads were trimmed at Q25 with fastp and aligned with MiXCR, with productive beta chains retained. Each record represents a unique CDR3 protein, reported with the most common genes and DNA among its rows. Present in this sample are some 120,000 distinct CDR3 sequences, 9% to 14% of which were seen just once. The ten largest account for more than 1.3% of the sample. This specimen's time point label, interpreted: patch test 1, 2 weeks after DPC sensitization. What this sample's treatment or condition label stands for: therapeutic diphenylcyclopropenone sensitization with weekly scalp DPC. Sequencing was performed on whole blood, taken in connection with sensitization to the hapten diphenylcyclopropenone (DPC). These receptors all come from a woman aged 50 to 60 with alopecia areata. Some clones in this sample may be carry-over from other donors' samples.

V and J are TRBV3-1 and TRBJ1-1, with D maybe TRBD1 (5 bases). Trimming removed 4 bases from V and 6 bases from J, with 21 bases in between. Germline-derived CDR1 and CDR2 are LGHDT and YNNKEL (reference sequence). The CDR3 covers 16 residues. The CDR3 region has the DNA TGTGCCAGCAGCCCTCTTGAGGCGGGGGATCACGCTGAAGCTTTCTTT. Residues: CASSPLEAGDHAEAFF.

This clonotype has ten or more counts. The chain carries TRBV6-1 and TRBJ2-3; 7 bases fit TRBD1. The V gene's germline CDR1 is MNHNS and CDR2 SASEGT. After removal of 5 bases from V and 1 base from J, the junction contained 3 bases not matched to a gene. CDR3 size: 14 residues. CDR3 in amino acids: CASSWDRGTDTQYF. Here the CDR3 DNA reads TGTGCCAGCAGTTGGGACAGAGGCACAGATACGCAGTATTTT.

This clonotype has only a few counts. DNA of the CDR3: TGCGCCAGCAGCCGGGACGCTACATTCGGGGAGCTGTTTTTT. Residues: CASSRDATFGELFF. The chain carries TRBV5-1 and TRBJ2-2; D possibly matches TRBD1 or TRBD2 (5 bases each). The V gene lost 4 bases and the J gene lost 7 bases, with 14 bases spanning the gap. Germline-derived CDR1 and CDR2 are SGHRS and YFSETQ. This CDR3 region has 14 residues.

This clonotype was observed a few times. The V call is TRBV3-1, the J call TRBJ2-7, with D hard to call. Germline CDR1 is LGHDT and CDR2 is YNNKEL (reference sequence). This CDR3 is 14 amino acids long. The V and J ends lost 2 bases and 0 bases respectively, with 8 bases between them. For the CDR3, the DNA is TGTGCCAGCAGCCAACGAAGGACCTCCTACGAGCAGTACTTC. Translating gives CASSQRRTSYEQYF.

In this sample, this clonotype turned up many times. The CDR3 loop is CASSPLRLGADTEAFF. DNA for the CDR3: TGTGCCAGCTCACCACTAAGACTAGGGGCCGACACTGAAGCTTTCTTT. The chain employs TRBV18 and TRBJ1-1; maybe TRBD1 (5 bases). Germline V gene sequence: CDR1 KGHSH, CDR2 LQKENI. Between the trimmed V and J ends, which lost 1 base and 3 bases, there was a span of 15 bases. The CDR3 is 16 residues long.

The table lists this clonotype with a few counts. The chain couples TRBV25-1 to TRBJ2-1; D ambiguous. Trimming took off 3 bases at V and 8 bases at J, with 8 bases between the two ends. Germline V gene sequence: CDR1 MGHDK, CDR2 SYGVNS. CDR3 length: 12 amino acids. CDR3 DNA: TGTGCCAGCAGTGACTTCAGCGATGAGCAGTTCTTC. Translated: CASSDFSDEQFF.

The chain combines TRBV7-9 with TRBJ1-5, with D possibly being TRBD1 (6 bases). Deletions cut 5 bases from V and 4 bases from J, with 12 bases between. From germline, CDR1 is SEHNR and CDR2 FQNEAQ (reference sequence). This CDR3 contains 14 residues. CDR3 in DNA: TGTGCCAGCAGCGACGACAGGCCGAATCAGCCCCAGCATTTT. It encodes CASSDDRPNQPQHF.

This clonotype was seen a few times. The chain links TRBV2 to TRBJ2-6; a possible D gene is TRBD1 (7 bases). This CDR3 is built from 20 residues. The V gene's germline CDR1 is SNHLY and CDR2 FYNNEI. The germline V and J ends were trimmed by 6 bases and 0 bases, with 24 bases remaining between them. Written as DNA, the CDR3 is TGTGCCAGCAGGCGGAGGGACAGCTTCACCACCAGCTCTGGGGCCAACGTCCTGACTTTC. The encoded protein is CASRRRDSFTTSSGANVLTF.

This chain links TRBV19 with TRBJ2-7; 9 positions agree with TRBD2. The trim removed 2 bases at V and 2 bases at J, leaving 16 bases unmatched. CDR3 length: 19 amino acids. Per germline, CDR1 LNHDA and CDR2 SQIVND (reference sequence). The CDR3 is CASSIISSGDRTHTYEQYF. CDR3 DNA sequence: TGTGCCAGTAGTATAATTTCTAGCGGGGACCGTACTCACACCTACGAGCAGTACTTC.

A few counts support this clonotype. The chain recombines TRBV6-5 with TRBJ2-7; tentatively, D is TRBD2 (6 bases). The CDR3 extends over 13 amino acids. Germline V gene data show CDR1 as MNHEY and CDR2 as SVGAGI. Trimming cost V 6 bases and J 6 bases, with 15 bases left between them. The CDR3 sequence is CASSSPGVREQYF. The DNA of the CDR3 is TGTGCCAGCAGCTCCCCGGGGGTACGCGAGCAGTACTTC.